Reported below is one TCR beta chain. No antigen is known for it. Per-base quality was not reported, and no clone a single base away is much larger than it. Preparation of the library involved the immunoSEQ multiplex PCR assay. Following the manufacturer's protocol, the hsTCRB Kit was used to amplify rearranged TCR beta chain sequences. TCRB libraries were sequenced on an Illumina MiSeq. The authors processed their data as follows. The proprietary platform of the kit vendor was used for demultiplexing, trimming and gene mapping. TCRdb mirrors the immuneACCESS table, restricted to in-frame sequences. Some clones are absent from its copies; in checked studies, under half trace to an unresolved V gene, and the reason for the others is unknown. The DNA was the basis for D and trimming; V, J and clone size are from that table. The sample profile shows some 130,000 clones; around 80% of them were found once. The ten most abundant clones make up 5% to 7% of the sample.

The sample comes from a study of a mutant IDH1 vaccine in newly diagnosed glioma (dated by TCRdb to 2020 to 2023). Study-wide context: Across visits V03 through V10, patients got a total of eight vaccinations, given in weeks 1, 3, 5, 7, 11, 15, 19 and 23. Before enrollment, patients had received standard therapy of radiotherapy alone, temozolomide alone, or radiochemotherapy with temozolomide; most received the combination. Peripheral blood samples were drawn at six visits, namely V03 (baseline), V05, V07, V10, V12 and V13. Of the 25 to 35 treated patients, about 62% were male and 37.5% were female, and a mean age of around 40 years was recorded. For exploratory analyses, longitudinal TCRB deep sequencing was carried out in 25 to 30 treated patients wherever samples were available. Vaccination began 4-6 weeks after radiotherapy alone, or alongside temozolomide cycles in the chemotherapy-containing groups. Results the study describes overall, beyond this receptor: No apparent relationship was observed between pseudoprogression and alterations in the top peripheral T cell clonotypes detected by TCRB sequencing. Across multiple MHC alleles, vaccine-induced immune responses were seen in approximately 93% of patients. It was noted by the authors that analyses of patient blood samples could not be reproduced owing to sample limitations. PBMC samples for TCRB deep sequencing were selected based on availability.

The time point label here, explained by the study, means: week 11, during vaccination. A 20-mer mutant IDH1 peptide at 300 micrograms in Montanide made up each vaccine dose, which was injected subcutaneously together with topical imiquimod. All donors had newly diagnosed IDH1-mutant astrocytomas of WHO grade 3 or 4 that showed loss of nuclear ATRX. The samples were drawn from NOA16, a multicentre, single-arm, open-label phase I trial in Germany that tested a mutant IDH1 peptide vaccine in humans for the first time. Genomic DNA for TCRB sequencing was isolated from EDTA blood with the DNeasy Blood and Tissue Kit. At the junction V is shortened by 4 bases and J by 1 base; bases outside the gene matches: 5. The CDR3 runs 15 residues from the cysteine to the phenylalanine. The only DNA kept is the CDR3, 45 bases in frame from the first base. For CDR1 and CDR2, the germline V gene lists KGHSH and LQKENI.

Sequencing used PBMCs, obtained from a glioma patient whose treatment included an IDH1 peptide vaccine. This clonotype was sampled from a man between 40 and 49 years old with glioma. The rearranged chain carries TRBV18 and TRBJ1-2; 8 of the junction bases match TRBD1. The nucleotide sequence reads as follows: TGTGCCAGCTCACACGACAGGGGCTTTAACTATGGCTACACCTTC. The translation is CASSHDRGFNYGYTF.